This T cell receptor (beta chain) was sequenced in a study of T cells after yellow fever vaccination. Turning to the study itself: SMART-Seq v4 Ultra Low Input handled preparation of low-cell-number fractions. Findings and caveats of the study: Relatively few clonotypes were ones that appeared in both CD4 and CD8 compartments. The booster response re-showed most primary clones: approximately 95% CD4, approximately 85% CD8.

This clonotype has at least ten counts. Its antigen is not identified. The CDR3 totals 18 residues. Germline V CDR1 and CDR2: DFQATT, SNEGSKA (reference sequence). Trimming removed 2 bases from V and 0 bases from J, with 22 bases in between. They built TCR cDNA with 5'RACE template switching, a step that put in a universal primer site and UMIs. Each CDR3 protein gets one entry after TCRdb re-called the 5' RACE reads with MiXCR. The profile shows about 340,000 distinct CDR3 sequences, approximately 3.9% of them singletons. The chain employs TRBV20-1 and TRBJ1-1, with unresolved D. The receptor was derived from a man younger than 30 who received the YFV17D yellow fever vaccine. The starting material was PBMCs, obtained 5 days after the yellow fever booster vaccination. The CDR3 loop reads CSARRSVEHLNMNTEAFF. Here the CDR3 DNA reads TGCAGTGCTAGAAGATCGGTGGAACACCTAAACATGAACACTGAAGCTTTCTTT.